This T cell receptor (beta chain) was captured by sequencing in a study of T cells expressing NK-cell markers (dated by TCRdb to 2020 to 2022). The study in broad terms: About 8 donors provided sorted CD3+CD56+NKG2C+, CD3+CD56+NKG2C- and CD3+CD56-NKG2C+ T-cell subsets, whose TCR beta-chain repertoires were profiled. Among the eight sequenced donors, only one was HCMV-seronegative, while the other seven were HCMV-seropositive. The eight sequenced donors were randomly selected healthy volunteers, three men and five women. The libraries were sequenced on Illumina HiSeq 2000/2500, MiSeq or NextSeq, producing 2 x 150 bp reads. Overall results and qualifications from the work: Those dominant clonotypes were again the most abundant among CD3+CD56-NKG2C+ cells in several donors, at about 25-60.1%. In six donors, the dominant CD3+CD56+NKG2C+ clonotypes were among the top 10 CD8+ clonotypes and accounted for roughly 1.0-7.0% of CD8+ T cells. Whether the expanded NKG2C-expressing T cell clones were specific for HCMV antigens was left unclear.

HCMV-specific IgG was detected in serum with a commercial ELISA kit to determine HCMV serostatus. Peripheral blood mononuclear cells were isolated from blood by Ficoll density gradient centrifugation. The CDR3 spans 15 residues, from the cysteine through the phenylalanine. No DNA appears here. The germline V gene (reference sequence) yields DFQATT for CDR1 and SNEGSKA for CDR2. Instrument used: Illumina HiSeq 2000. 5'RACE template switching, by which a universal primer site and unique molecular identifiers were added, was used to make TCR beta cDNA libraries. Synthesis of cDNA was primed from the TCR beta constant segment and was followed by two consecutive PCR amplification steps. As for how the authors treated the data: MIGEC was used to demultiplex reads and group the reads by UMI, and MiTCR was used to assemble and quantify clonotypes. To exclude erroneous sequences, any TCR cDNA sequence not supported by at least two reads was discarded. Downstream repertoire analysis used the tcR package, and clonotypes were matched across fractions by CDR3 nucleotide sequence plus V segment. VDJmatch was used to annotate antigen specificity against VDJdb, with one amino acid substitution in CDR3 allowed. Each entry corresponds to one CDR3 protein sequence from reads that TCRdb reprocessed, and DNA is not given. TCRdb's processing, not the authors', yielded these V and J calls. The sample table records about 260,000 distinct CDR3 sequences. About 0.4% of the sample is in the top ten clones.

About this clonotype: Its antigen is currently not known.

Source material: blood T cells: a sorted CD56 or NKG2C T cell subset, CD4+ or CD8+ T cells, or bulk PBMC T cells (not recorded which). The rearranged chain carries TRBV20-1 and TRBJ1-6. This clonotype originated in a young man in good health. Donor details come from another sample of the same person, matched by shared clones. The CDR3 region: CSATDVSSYNSPLHF.